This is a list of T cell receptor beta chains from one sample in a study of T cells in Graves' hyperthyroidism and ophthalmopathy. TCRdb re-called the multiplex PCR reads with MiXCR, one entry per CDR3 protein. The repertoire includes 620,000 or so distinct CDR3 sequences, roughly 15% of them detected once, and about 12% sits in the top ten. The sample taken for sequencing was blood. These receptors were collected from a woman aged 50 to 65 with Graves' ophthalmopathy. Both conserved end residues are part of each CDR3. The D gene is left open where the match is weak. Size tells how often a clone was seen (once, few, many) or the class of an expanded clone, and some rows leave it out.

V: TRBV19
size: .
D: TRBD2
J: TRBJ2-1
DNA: TGTGCCAGTAGTATTGCGGGAGGGACACACAATGAGCAGTTCTTC
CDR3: CASSIAGGTHNEQFF

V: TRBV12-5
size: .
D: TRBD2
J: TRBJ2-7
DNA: TGTGCTAGTGGTTTGGTTGGTCTAGCGGCGAGCTCCTACGAGCAGTACTTC
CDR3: CASGLVGLAASSYEQYF

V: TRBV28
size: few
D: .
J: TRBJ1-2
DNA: TGTGCCAGTAGAACAGCCCATGGCTACACCTTC
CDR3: CASRTAHGYTF

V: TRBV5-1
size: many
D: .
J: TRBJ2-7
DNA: TGCGCCAGCAGCTCGGGCTCCCCGTTGGGGGAGCAGTACTTC
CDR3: CASSSGSPLGEQYF

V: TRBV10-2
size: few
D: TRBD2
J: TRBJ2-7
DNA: TGCGCCAGCAGTTCCCCTACTAGCGGGGGGATTTACGAGCAGTACTTC
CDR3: CASSSPTSGGIYEQYF

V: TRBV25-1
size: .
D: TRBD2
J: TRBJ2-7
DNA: TGTGCCAGCAGGGCACTAGCGGGAGGGACCTACGAGCAGTACTTC
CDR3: CASRALAGGTYEQYF

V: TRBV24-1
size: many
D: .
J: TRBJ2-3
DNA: TGTGCCACCAGTGATTTCCAGCGAAGTGCCACAGATACGCAGTATTTT
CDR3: CATSDFQRSATDTQYF

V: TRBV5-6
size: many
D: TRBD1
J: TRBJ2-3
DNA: TGTGCCAGCACCAAACAGGGGCTTTACACAGATACGCAGTATTTT
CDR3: CASTKQGLYTDTQYF

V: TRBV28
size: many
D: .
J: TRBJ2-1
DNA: TGTGCCAGCAGTCCCGGAGCCCCAGGCTACAATGAGCAGTTCTTC
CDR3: CASSPGAPGYNEQFF

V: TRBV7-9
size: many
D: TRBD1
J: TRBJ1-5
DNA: TGTGCCAGCAGCTCCGACAGGGATGGTCAGCCCCAGCATTTT
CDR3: CASSSDRDGQPQHF

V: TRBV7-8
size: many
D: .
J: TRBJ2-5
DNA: TGTGCCAGCAGCTTAGCGATCAGGGGAGAGACCCAGTACTTC
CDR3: CASSLAIRGETQYF

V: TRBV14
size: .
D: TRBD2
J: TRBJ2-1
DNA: TGTGCCAGCAGCCAAGTTAGTGGACTAGCGGCCCAGTTCTTC
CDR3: CASSQVSGLAAQFF